Given below is one T cell receptor beta chain in context. The antigen is unknown. The length of the CDR3 is 15 residues. Germline V gives CDR1 MNHEY, CDR2 SMNVEV (reference sequence). V lost 5 bases to trimming and J lost 1 base, with 15 bases between them. The data derive from a study of T cell responses to AZD1222 COVID-19 vaccine. Overall study results and limits: Baseline antibody screening turned up just six seropositive AZD1222 recipients.

TCRdb keeps only in-frame clones here, not all; method: immunoSEQ multiplex PCR. This table has about 120,000 clones, about 88% appearing once. The receptor comes from an adult in good health. The chain links TRBV27 to TRBJ2-7, with D possibly matching TRBD2 (6 bases). The sequencing here drew on peripheral blood, taken on day 0 of AZD1222 vaccination. CDR3 sequence reads: CASSLQPGRSYEQYF. CDR3 sequence (DNA): TGTGCCAGCAGTCTCCAACCTGGGAGGTCCTACGAGCAGTACTTC.